This T cell receptor (beta chain) comes out of a study of breast tumors, draining lymph nodes, adjacent tissues. TCRdb called the multiplex PCR reads again in MiXCR, with one record for every CDR3 protein. The sample lists 160,000 or so distinct CDR3 sequences, 33% occurring once. Study-wide results and caveats: Most tumor T cells seemingly derive from lymph node, then expand in tumor. Tumor TCR diversity was below lymph nodes but above nontumor tissue.

As to this clonotype: Its antigen is unidentified.

This CDR3 has 16 residues. Unmatched junction bases numbered 11, after V lost 5 bases and J lost 4 bases. The germline gives CDR1 MNHEY, CDR2 SVGAGI. Samples came from axillary lymph nodes draining the breast cancer. The chain combines TRBV6-5 with TRBJ2-7, with TRBD2 identical over 10 bases. The clonotype was recovered from a female donor with breast cancer. Some clones in this sample may be carry-over from other donors' samples. The sequenced sample was axillary lymph node tissue. The DNA of the CDR3 is TGTGCCAGCAGTCGGGGGACCCTAGCGGGAGATTACGAGCAGTACTTC. Protein: CASSRGTLAGDYEQYF.